The text below deals with one TCR beta chain. The data originate from a study of shared clonotypes between healthy human individuals. Sequenced by immunoSEQ multiplex PCR; TCRdb stores in-frame clones only, minus some. The sample yields 2,500,000 or so clones, roughly nine tenths seen once. The CDR3 extends over 16 amino acids. With 0 bases clipped from V and 4 bases from J, the junction kept 5 bases outside the gene matches. Looked up from germline, CDR1 is SGHDT and CDR2 is YYEEEE. The receptor's source is a man younger than 30 in good health. The sample taken for sequencing was naive CD4+ T cells sorted from blood. This sample's subset: CD45RA+ positively selected. The gene calls are TRBV5-6 and TRBJ2-1; TRBD2 agrees at 9 bases. CDR3 DNA: TGTGCCAGCAGCTTGGCCGCGACTAGCGGTTACAATGAGCAGTTCTTC. Amino acids: CASSLAATSGYNEQFF.